This is a list of T cell receptor beta chains from one sample in a study of cytomegalovirus exposure and HLA in healthy donors. Sequencing used immunoSEQ multiplex PCR; TCRdb keeps in-frame clones, though not all of them. The repertoire holds approximately 93,000 clones, about four fifths seen once, with approximately 3.6% in the top ten. The sequenced sample was PBMCs. Source of these receptors: a woman in her 40s in good health and CMV-seronegative. Each CDR3 is given with its conserved first and last residue. The order of the fields is J gene, V gene, D gene, clone size, CDR3 protein, CDR3 DNA. A D gene is named only where the DNA matches it firmly. Only some rows state a clone size, as once, few, many or a class for expanded clones.

j_call: TRBJ1-5; v_call: TRBV4-3; d_call: -; clone_size: -; cdr3_aa: CASSQDPPGAGGWPQHF; cdr3_nt: TGCGCCAGCAGCCAAGACCCGCCCGGGGCTGGGGGGTGGCCCCAGCATTTT
j_call: TRBJ2-3; v_call: TRBV14; d_call: -; clone_size: -; cdr3_aa: CASSQGTAGAWGTQYF; cdr3_nt: TGTGCCAGCAGCCAAGGGACGGCGGGGGCTTGGGGTACGCAGTATTTT
j_call: TRBJ2-7; v_call: TRBV12-5; d_call: TRBD1; clone_size: -; cdr3_aa: CASGLWVGQGAAEQYF; cdr3_nt: TGTGCTAGTGGTTTGTGGGTCGGACAGGGGGCAGCCGAGCAGTACTTC
j_call: TRBJ1-5; v_call: TRBV10-3; d_call: TRBD1; clone_size: -; cdr3_aa: CAISALGQANQPQHF; cdr3_nt: TGTGCCATCAGTGCCCTGGGACAGGCAAATCAGCCCCAGCATTTT
j_call: TRBJ1-4; v_call: TRBV13; d_call: TRBD1; clone_size: -; cdr3_aa: CASSLANTGGANEKLFF; cdr3_nt: TGTGCCAGCAGCTTAGCAAATACAGGGGGCGCGAATGAAAAACTGTTTTTT
j_call: TRBJ2-2; v_call: TRBV4-1; d_call: TRBD2; clone_size: -; cdr3_aa: CASSQPGVKRGGNTGELFF; cdr3_nt: TGCGCCAGCAGCCAACCGGGAGTGAAGCGGGGGGGTAACACCGGGGAGCTGTTTTTT
j_call: TRBJ1-5; v_call: TRBV18; d_call: TRBD1; clone_size: -; cdr3_aa: CASSGDRGLQPQHF; cdr3_nt: TGTGCCAGCTCCGGGGACAGGGGCTTACAGCCCCAGCATTTT
j_call: TRBJ1-3; v_call: TRBV6-5; d_call: -; clone_size: -; cdr3_aa: CASSGFSGNTIYF; cdr3_nt: TGTGCCAGCTCAGGTTTCTCTGGAAACACCATATATTTT
j_call: TRBJ1-1; v_call: TRBV2; d_call: -; clone_size: few; cdr3_aa: CASTFGGGADTEAFF; cdr3_nt: TGTGCCAGCACCTTCGGGGGGGGCGCGGACACTGAAGCTTTCTTT
j_call: TRBJ1-1; v_call: TRBV30; d_call: TRBD1; clone_size: -; cdr3_aa: CAWRDRAEAFF; cdr3_nt: TGTGCCTGGAGAGACAGGGCTGAAGCTTTCTTT
j_call: TRBJ1-1; v_call: TRBV25-1; d_call: -; clone_size: -; cdr3_aa: CASSELRSVGPTEAFF; cdr3_nt: TGTGCCAGCAGTGAATTACGATCCGTCGGTCCCACTGAAGCTTTCTTT
j_call: TRBJ2-5; v_call: TRBV13; d_call: -; clone_size: once; cdr3_aa: CASSLRGFGTQYF; cdr3_nt: TGTGCCAGCAGCTTGAGAGGGTTCGGGACCCAGTACTTC
j_call: TRBJ2-5; v_call: TRBV7-6; d_call: TRBD2; clone_size: -; cdr3_aa: CASSFGLAGDRQETQYF; cdr3_nt: TGTGCCAGCAGCTTTGGACTAGCGGGGGACCGCCAAGAGACCCAGTACTTC
j_call: TRBJ1-2; v_call: TRBV27; d_call: TRBD1; clone_size: -; cdr3_aa: CASSLFSRGIYGYTF; cdr3_nt: TGTGCCAGCAGTTTATTCTCCAGGGGGATCTATGGCTACACCTTC
j_call: TRBJ2-7; v_call: TRBV5-1; d_call: TRBD1; clone_size: -; cdr3_aa: CASSLEQGIYEQYF; cdr3_nt: TGCGCCAGCAGCTTGGAACAGGGGATTTACGAGCAGTACTTC
j_call: TRBJ2-5; v_call: TRBV5-4; d_call: -; clone_size: -; cdr3_aa: CASSLGFSETQYF; cdr3_nt: TGTGCCAGCAGCTTGGGTTTCTCGGAGACCCAGTACTTC
j_call: TRBJ1-4; v_call: TRBV7-6; d_call: -; clone_size: -; cdr3_aa: CASSLGGQGLSEKLFF; cdr3_nt: TGTGCCAGCAGCTTAGGAGGTCAGGGCCTTAGTGAAAAACTGTTTTTT
j_call: TRBJ2-7; v_call: TRBV5-1; d_call: TRBD1; clone_size: -; cdr3_aa: CASSGGQGKTYEQYF; cdr3_nt: TGCGCCAGCAGCGGCGGACAGGGAAAAACCTACGAGCAGTACTTC
j_call: TRBJ1-4; v_call: TRBV15; d_call: -; clone_size: -; cdr3_aa: CATSKLYGASAEKLFF; cdr3_nt: TGTGCCACCAGCAAGTTGTATGGGGCCAGTGCTGAAAAACTGTTTTTT
j_call: TRBJ1-4; v_call: TRBV19; d_call: -; clone_size: few; cdr3_aa: CASRPTGGTAGSEKLFF; cdr3_nt: TGTGCCAGTAGACCCACGGGGGGAACGGCAGGGAGCGAAAAACTGTTTTTT
j_call: TRBJ1-4; v_call: TRBV30; d_call: -; clone_size: few; cdr3_aa: CAWSMTGSFNEKLFF; cdr3_nt: TGTGCCTGGAGTATGACCGGGTCTTTTAATGAAAAACTGTTTTTT
j_call: TRBJ2-1; v_call: TRBV20-1; d_call: -; clone_size: -; cdr3_aa: CSARLVGEQFF; cdr3_nt: TGCAGTGCTCGACTAGTTGGTGAGCAGTTCTTC
j_call: TRBJ2-7; v_call: TRBV7-8; d_call: -; clone_size: -; cdr3_aa: CASSSSTGPDEQYF; cdr3_nt: TGTGCCAGCAGCTCCAGTACAGGTCCTGACGAGCAGTACTTC
j_call: TRBJ2-7; v_call: TRBV7-3; d_call: -; clone_size: -; cdr3_aa: CASSLTPAVEQYF; cdr3_nt: TGTGCCAGCAGCTTAACTCCAGCGGTCGAGCAGTACTTC
j_call: TRBJ1-2; v_call: TRBV19; d_call: -; clone_size: -; cdr3_aa: CASSIPRQGAFGYTF; cdr3_nt: TGTGCCAGTAGTATACCACGGCAGGGTGCCTTTGGCTACACCTTC
j_call: TRBJ2-7; v_call: TRBV28; d_call: -; clone_size: -; cdr3_aa: CASSSDSGAYEQYF; cdr3_nt: TGTGCCAGCAGTTCGGACAGCGGGGCGTACGAGCAGTACTTC
j_call: TRBJ2-3; v_call: TRBV28; d_call: TRBD2; clone_size: few; cdr3_aa: CASSPPSGVGTDTQYF; cdr3_nt: TGTGCCAGCAGTCCCCCTAGCGGGGTAGGGACAGATACGCAGTATTTT
j_call: TRBJ1-6; v_call: TRBV7-9; d_call: TRBD1; clone_size: -; cdr3_aa: CASSFSDRDGGNSPLHF; cdr3_nt: TGTGCCAGCAGCTTTTCCGACAGGGACGGAGGTAATTCACCCCTCCACTTT
j_call: TRBJ1-1; v_call: TRBV29-1; d_call: -; clone_size: -; cdr3_aa: CSVEDNQAEAFF; cdr3_nt: TGCAGCGTTGAAGACAACCAGGCCGAAGCTTTCTTT
j_call: TRBJ2-1; v_call: TRBV9; d_call: -; clone_size: -; cdr3_aa: CASSWTDNEQFF; cdr3_nt: TGTGCCAGCAGCTGGACAGACAATGAGCAGTTCTTC
j_call: TRBJ1-3; v_call: TRBV5-6; d_call: -; clone_size: -; cdr3_aa: CASSLGQSLAGNTIYF; cdr3_nt: TGTGCCAGCAGCTTGGGACAGTCCTTAGCTGGAAACACCATATATTTT
j_call: TRBJ2-5; v_call: TRBV5-1; d_call: TRBD2; clone_size: -; cdr3_aa: CASSLGSGDAETQYF; cdr3_nt: TGCGCCAGCAGCTTGGGGAGCGGGGACGCAGAGACCCAGTACTTC
j_call: TRBJ1-5; v_call: TRBV6-1; d_call: TRBD1; clone_size: once; cdr3_aa: CASSEKTGASNQPQHF; cdr3_nt: TGTGCCAGCAGTGAGAAGACAGGGGCTAGCAATCAGCCCCAGCATTTT
j_call: TRBJ1-4; v_call: TRBV6-1; d_call: TRBD1; clone_size: -; cdr3_aa: CASSRQGRDEKLFF; cdr3_nt: TGTGCCAGCAGTAGACAGGGAAGGGATGAAAAACTGTTTTTT
j_call: TRBJ2-5; v_call: TRBV6-5; d_call: -; clone_size: -; cdr3_aa: CASSHAVYQETQYF; cdr3_nt: TGTGCCAGCAGCCACGCGGTGTACCAAGAGACCCAGTACTTC
j_call: TRBJ2-7; v_call: TRBV5-4; d_call: -; clone_size: -; cdr3_aa: CASRGTGSSYEQYF; cdr3_nt: TGTGCCAGCAGAGGGACCGGGAGCTCCTACGAGCAGTACTTC
j_call: TRBJ2-3; v_call: TRBV5-4; d_call: TRBD2; clone_size: -; cdr3_aa: CASSFRAGGPEDTQYF; cdr3_nt: TGTGCCAGCAGCTTCCGAGCGGGGGGGCCGGAAGATACGCAGTATTTT
j_call: TRBJ2-2; v_call: TRBV27; d_call: -; clone_size: -; cdr3_aa: CASSLLGAGELFF; cdr3_nt: TGTGCCAGCAGTCTCCTCGGGGCCGGGGAGCTGTTTTTT
j_call: TRBJ1-2; v_call: TRBV4-1; d_call: TRBD1; clone_size: -; cdr3_aa: CASSQGLRGPFWMTNYGYTF; cdr3_nt: TGCGCCAGCAGCCAAGGTCTAAGGGGGCCTTTTTGGATGACTAACTATGGCTACACCTTC
j_call: TRBJ2-7; v_call: TRBV4-3; d_call: TRBD1; clone_size: -; cdr3_aa: CASSQLTGDGYEQYF; cdr3_nt: TGCGCCAGCAGCCAACTAACAGGGGACGGCTACGAGCAGTACTTC
j_call: TRBJ2-7; v_call: TRBV6-5; d_call: TRBD1; clone_size: -; cdr3_aa: CASSAGGGYEQYF; cdr3_nt: TGTGCCAGCAGTGCAGGGGGCGGCTACGAGCAGTACTTC
j_call: TRBJ1-1; v_call: TRBV5-6; d_call: TRBD1; clone_size: few; cdr3_aa: CASSLEQGSWYTEAFF; cdr3_nt: TGTGCCAGCAGCTTGGAACAGGGGAGTTGGTATACTGAAGCTTTCTTT
j_call: TRBJ1-1; v_call: TRBV5-5; d_call: -; clone_size: -; cdr3_aa: CASSLRGQPPKGEAFF; cdr3_nt: TGTGCCAGCAGCTTGAGGGGACAACCCCCTAAGGGTGAAGCTTTCTTT
j_call: TRBJ2-7; v_call: TRBV30; d_call: TRBD1; clone_size: -; cdr3_aa: CAWSAGGEQYF; cdr3_nt: TGTGCCTGGAGTGCAGGGGGAGAGCAGTACTTC
j_call: TRBJ1-5; v_call: TRBV10-3; d_call: -; clone_size: -; cdr3_aa: CAISGQSNQPQHF; cdr3_nt: TGTGCCATCAGCGGACAAAGCAATCAGCCCCAGCATTTT
j_call: TRBJ1-3; v_call: TRBV4-2; d_call: -; clone_size: -; cdr3_aa: CASSKSRTALGNTIYF; cdr3_nt: TGTGCCAGCAGTAAATCCAGGACAGCCCTTGGAAACACCATATATTTT
j_call: TRBJ1-4; v_call: TRBV7-2; d_call: -; clone_size: -; cdr3_aa: CASSLSGSTNEKLFF; cdr3_nt: TGTGCCAGCAGCTTAAGCGGGTCAACTAATGAAAAACTGTTTTTT